This T cell receptor beta chain was recovered during a study of post-analysis software for immune sequencing data (dated by TCRdb to between 2014 and 2017). About the investigation overall: The recorded disease courses included relapsing-remitting, secondary progressive and progressive-relapsing multiple sclerosis, and some patients had no subtype annotation. The patient repertoires were compared against about 10 previously published healthy control repertoires obtained from donors aged 6 to 25 years. A subset of samples was prepared in parallel using single-end sample barcoding, then pooled and co-amplified after Illumina adapter ligation.

TCR beta repertoires were profiled from peripheral blood of roughly 13 young patients with multiple sclerosis to demonstrate the VDJtools post-analysis software. Multiple sclerosis patients were children and adolescents aged roughly 6 to 17 years. The library was obtained by PCR. The listed sequencing device is Illumina HiSeq 2500. To reduce PCR and sequencing biases, unique molecular identifiers were incorporated into the TCR beta cDNA libraries. Every 1 to 10 million input T cells yielded approximately 500,000 cDNA molecules, meaning each molecule approximated one T cell. Patient libraries were prepared and sequenced with the same protocol used for the earlier healthy control dataset. Samples belonging to the same batch were prepared together, multiplexed and sequenced on a shared HiSeq lane. As for the authors' bioinformatics: Raw barcoded reads were processed with MIGEC, discarding single-read molecular identifier groups before consensus assembly and CDR3 extraction. VDJtools was used for post-analysis of the clonotype tables, and diversity was normalized by down-sampling every dataset to the size of the smallest sample. In repertoire overlap clustering, CDR3 amino acid sequences, but not nucleotide sequences, were matched to correct batch-related cross-sample contamination. Using fastp trimming at Q25 and MiXCR clonotype assembly, TCRdb reanalyzed the public sequencing data and kept in-frame beta chains. CDR3 protein sequences are deduplicated, and each keeps its most common genes and DNA. V and J calls and clone size were set by TCRdb, not the authors. The sample profile shows fewer than 850,000 distinct CDR3 sequences; 30% of them were found once. The leading ten clones occupy roughly 0.54% of the sample.

The CDR3 runs 14 amino acids, cysteine and phenylalanine included. The sequence is cut down to CDR3 DNA, 42 bases in frame from base 1. The junction shows trimming of 6 bases on V and 0 bases on J, plus 15 bases between the germline ends. In the germline V gene (reference sequence), CDR1 corresponds to DFQATT and CDR2 to SNEGSKA. To note about this clonotype: Its antigen is still unknown. The sample holds no much larger clone one base away, and base qualities are not on file.

What the study reported, not specific to this receptor: The multiple sclerosis patient group was slightly younger than the control group. Direct clustering with F measure showed strong co-clustering of samples prepared in the same batch, prompting a batch-effect correction. Multiple sclerosis patients had significantly lower normalized Chao1 diversity than controls, a result that suggests substantial peripheral T-cell clonal expansion. Significantly higher frequencies in patients than in controls were found for a handful of TRBV segments, including TRBV5-6, TRBV5-1 and TRBV20-1.

This sequence originates from a girl aged 10 to 17 with multiple sclerosis. Sequenced: blood. The chain is made from TRBV20-1 and TRBJ2-7; matching of 6 bases hints at TRBD2 as the D gene. The sequence in DNA is TGCAGTGCCCAGAACCGGAGGGCCTCCTACGAGCAGTACTTC. It specifies CSAQNRRASYEQYF.